The 6 T cell receptor beta chains in this list originate from one sample, sequenced in a study of cytomegalovirus exposure and HLA in healthy donors (dated by TCRdb to the late 2010s). Libraries were built with the immunoSEQ multiplex PCR assay. For the multiplex PCR, a mixture combining 60 forward primers for TCR Vbeta segments and 13 reverse primers for TCR Jbeta segments was used. TCRdb limited this immuneACCESS table to in-frame rearrangements with V and J called. A share of clones is missing; checked studies link under half to unresolved V genes, and the rest is unexplained. This sample gives 110,000 to 150,000 clones in total; 60% to 85% of them show up just once. The top ten clones comprise roughly 4% of the sample. The specimen sequenced was PBMCs. The receptor source for this set is a man younger than 30 in good health and CMV-seronegative.

The chain recombines TRBV19 with TRBJ1-5, with D uncertain. The CDR3 contains 14 residues. V lost 11 bases to trimming and J lost 2 bases, with 16 bases between them. CDR1 and CDR2 from the germline V gene are LNHDA and SQIVND (reference sequence). CDR3 sequence (DNA): TGTGCCGGGTCGCGGCGAGGTGGCAATCAGCCCCAGCATTTT. It translates to CAGSRRGGNQPQHF. Drawing the rest from reference TRBV19 and TRBJ1-5, the complete variable domain is DGGITQSPKYLFRKEGQNVTLSCEQNLNHDAMYWYRQDPGQGLRLIYYSQIVNDFQKGDIAEGYSVSREKKESFPLTVTSAQKNPTAFYLCAGSRRGGNQPQHFGDGTRLSIL.

V gene TRBV19 combines with J gene TRBJ1-1, with a possible D match to TRBD1 (5 bases). The CDR3 has 17 amino acids. Per the germline V gene, CDR1 is LNHDA and CDR2 is SQIVND (reference sequence). V was shortened by 7 bases and J by 0 bases, with 21 bases between the two germline ends. The CDR3 bases are TGTGCCAGTACCAAGTACGATACAGGCCGATTGAACACTGAAGCTTTCTTT. Amino acids: CASTKYDTGRLNTEAFF.

The chain recombines TRBV7-9 with TRBJ2-1; 10 nucleotides match TRBD2. V shed 5 bases, J shed 8 bases, and the junction held 12 bases outside the gene matches. Per the germline V gene, CDR1 is SEHNR and CDR2 is FQNEAQ (reference sequence). This CDR3 is 16 amino acids long. CDR3 amino acids: CASSGDLAGDFDEQFF. The CDR3 nucleotides read TGTGCCAGCAGCGGAGACCTAGCGGGAGATTTCGATGAGCAGTTCTTC.

A few counts support this clone. The chain links TRBV6-1 to TRBJ1-2; unclear D gene. This CDR3 has 13 residues. Between the trimmed V and J ends, which lost 2 bases and 5 bases, there was a span of 9 bases. Per germline, CDR1 MNHNS and CDR2 SASEGT. The CDR3 sequence: CASSESQRYGYTF. CDR3 coding DNA: TGTGCCAGCAGTGAAAGTCAGCGTTATGGCTACACCTTC.

The chain combines TRBV7-3 with TRBJ1-3; 9 bases line up with TRBD1. The length of the CDR3 is 16 residues. Germline loops: CDR1 SGHTA, CDR2 FQGTGA. With 4 bases clipped from V and 4 bases from J, the junction kept 8 bases outside the gene matches. CDR3 DNA sequence: TGTGCCAGCAGCTCCCTAGACAGGGGGGACGGAAACACCATATATTTT. Translated, it gives CASSSLDRGDGNTIYF.

The rearrangement uses TRBV9 and TRBJ2-3; 16 bases are shared with TRBD2. Germline V CDR1 and CDR2: SGDLS, YYNGEE. CDR3 size: 15 residues. The ends lost 2 bases at V and 11 bases at J; junction bases unmatched: 5. This CDR3 is CASSVRGLAGGRQYF. The CDR3, as DNA: TGTGCCAGCAGCGTTAGGGGACTAGCGGGAGGGCGGCAGTATTTT.